This T cell receptor beta chain was documented in a study of blood T cell repertoires in COVID-19. The wider study: The United States, Italy and Spain were the sources of the acute and convalescent COVID-19 samples. From T cells, B-cell-depleted T cells, or PBMCs came the material, which was cDNA or gDNA.

In the study's own analysis: The authors estimated nucleated cell counts from reference gene primer amplification. TCRdb's copy holds only in-frame clones and misses some; the assay was immunoSEQ multiplex PCR. V, J and clone size are taken as reported in that table, and D and trimming were inferred from the DNA itself. The data show 400,000 to 550,000 clones, approximately 90% seen once. The source of this sequence is a woman aged 25 to 39 with acute or convalescent COVID-19. Sequencing input: peripheral blood.

This CDR3 is CSARAGDKTQYF. CDR3 sequence (DNA): TGCAGCGCCAGAGCGGGGGATAAGACCCAGTACTTC. V usage is TRBV29-1 and J usage is TRBJ2-5; 8 positions agree with TRBD2. CDR3 length: 12 residues. Trimming took 7 bases from V and 6 from J; bases not matched to a gene: 7. Per the germline V gene, CDR1 is SQVTM and CDR2 is ANQGSEA. The complete variable domain, with remaining parts taken from reference TRBV29-1 and TRBJ2-5, reads SAVISQKPSRDICQRGTSLTIQCQVDSQVTMMFWYRQQPGQSLTLIATANQGSEATYESGFVIDKFPISRPNLTFSTLTVSNMSPEDSSIYLCSARAGDKTQYFGPGTRLLVL.